This TCR beta chain was captured by sequencing in a study of cytomegalovirus exposure and HLA in healthy donors. There are 15 residues in the CDR3. Germline V gives CDR1 KGHSH, CDR2 LQKENI. V was clipped by 2 bases and J by 10 bases, with 18 bases between them. While the first cohort had 600 to 800 subjects, the donors belonged to the separate validation cohort of over a hundred subjects. Method: immunoSEQ multiplex PCR; TCRdb's copy keeps in-frame clones and lacks some. This sample has around 300,000 clones, with 88% found just once. Study-wide results and caveats: A list of 150 or so TCR beta chains associated with cytomegalovirus was given. Rare sequences made up most TCRs, while some public TCRs were found in many donors.

Worth noting for this clone: Its antigen is currently unknown.

The receptor comes from a man aged 30-40 years in good health and CMV-seronegative. This rearrangement joins TRBV18 to TRBJ1-5; no clear D gene. The sequenced sample was PBMCs. The CDR3 region is CASSPGPPGGGPQHF. CDR3 nucleotide sequence: TGTGCCAGCTCACCAGGGCCCCCGGGAGGAGGCCCCCAGCATTTT. Drawing the rest from reference TRBV18 and TRBJ1-5, the complete variable domain is NAGVMQNPRHLVRRRGQEARLRCSPMKGHSHVYWYRQLPEEGLKFMVYLQKENIIDESGMPKERFSAEFPKEGPSILRIQQVVRGDSAAYFCASSPGPPGGGPQHFGDGTRLSIL.